This T cell receptor beta chain was sequenced for a study of T-cell reconstitution after alpha-beta-depleted transplantation in children. Unique molecular identifiers featured in how the TCRbeta library was prepared. One entry per CDR3 protein, called by TCRdb with MiXCR from the PCR reads. The sample has roughly 200,000 distinct CDR3 sequences; approximately 9.5% are singletons. Germline V gene lookup returns CDR1 LGHNA and CDR2 YSLEER. This CDR3 region has 14 residues. Between the trimmed V and J ends, which lost 2 bases and 5 bases, there was a span of 9 bases. The TCR originated in a human donor who donated a stem cell graft to a child with acute lymphoblastic leukemia. The V call is TRBV4-3, the J call TRBJ1-4; perhaps TRBD1 as D (5 bases). The sequences come from PBMCs from the stem cell graft donor, collected from the stem cell graft. The CDR3 region is CASSQRDGNEKLFF. CDR3 nucleotides: TGCGCCAGCAGCCAAAGGGACGGGAATGAAAAACTGTTTTTT.